The sequence of this T cell receptor (beta chain) was determined in a study of blood T cells in healthy people across ages (dated by TCRdb to the mid-2010s). Study-level background: In model experiments, roughly one uniquely barcoded TCR beta cDNA molecule per two T cells was captured by template switching. To avoid experimental bias, donors of different ages were randomly spread across the sequencing lanes. The donors were split into four age groups: young (average around 15 years), middle-aged (about 40), aged (about 56) and long-lived (under 85). For two donors (one aged 18 to 29 and one aged 80 or older), the study analyzed two additional independent replicas of 1 million unique cDNA reads from the same blood draw. Using deep sequencing normalized with unique cDNA molecular identifiers, the study measured how TCR beta repertoire diversity changes with age.

The method was 5' RACE. The data were produced on an Illumina HiSeq 2500. A second PCR of about 7 to 12 cycles was run with a J-beta primer mix and a sample-barcoded 5' primer. A template-switch 5' adaptor carrying 12 random nucleotides introduced a unique molecular identifier onto each TCR beta cDNA molecule. Each sample yielded at least 2.5 million CDR3-containing paired-end reads. First-strand cDNA synthesis was performed from all RNA using the Mint cDNA synthesis kit, with priming by a TRBC-specific oligonucleotide. Following uracil-DNA glycosylase treatment, a first 18-cycle PCR with universal primers M1SS and BC2_uni_R was performed on all cDNA. Processing in the source paper ran as follows. Normalization of each sample was performed by random selection of 1 million high-quality reads, each carrying a distinct molecular identifier. Instead of being binned into consensus sequences, reads with shared molecular identifiers were discarded. MiTCR, with a Q25 quality threshold and the strictest error-elimination algorithm, was used for CDR3 identification, clonotype clustering and error correction. A nonparametric unseen species model with Euler transformation was used to estimate a lower bound on total TCR beta diversity. TCRdb reanalyzed the raw reads on its own, using fastp at Q25 for trimming and MiXCR for clone calling, and kept in-frame beta chains. Each entry is one CDR3 protein sequence, shown with its most common DNA and genes. What appears here as the V and J calls and clone size reflects TCRdb's work, not the paper's. The table for this sample lists fewer than 1 million distinct CDR3 sequences; under 45% of them were counted only once. The ten largest clonotypes hold about 19% of the sample.

The paper as a whole reports these results and caveats: Since profiling was done on bulk unsorted PBMCs, naive and antigen-experienced compartments could not be conclusively compared. The CMV infection status of donors was not known, potentially confounding age-related changes in expanded clonotypes. There was a strong correlation between observed TCR beta diversity and the percentage of naive T cells measured by flow cytometry. Observed TCR beta diversity per million T cells fell roughly linearly with age, and a significant reduction was already apparent by age about 38. Compared with the aged group, more naive CD4+ T cells, fewer expanded clones and increased TCR diversity were shown by the long-lived group, suggesting age selection. Estimates of total diversity based on one million sequenced T cells were considered lower bounds and underestimates.

Donors were 30 to 45 systemically healthy Caucasian individuals from Russia aged 6 to 90 years. Each donor gave approximately 10 milliliters of peripheral blood, collected into EDTA-treated Vacutainer tubes. Ficoll-Paque density-gradient centrifugation was used to isolate PBMCs, with at least 7 million per sample. Total RNA, at least 5 micrograms per sample, was extracted from PBMCs with Trizol reagent. For every donor, an aliquot of PBMCs went through flow cytometry to measure the percentages of naive CD45RAhigh/CD27high T cells. As concerns this clonotype: Its antigen remains unidentified. Base qualities were left out, and no much larger clone turns up one base away.

This clonotype was obtained from a man aged 55 to 70 in good health. Sequenced sample: blood.

At the DNA level, the sequence is TGTGCCAGCAGCTTAGTTATCGGGGGCACCCGACCGGATGAGCAGTTCTTC. It codes for CASSLVIGGTRPDEQFF. The chain was built from TRBV7-9 and TRBJ2-1, with the D assignment possibly TRBD1 or TRBD2, given 6 matching bases for each. CDR1 SEHNR and CDR2 FQNEAQ were looked up in the germline V gene (reference sequence). The junction carries 21 bases between V and J, which are trimmed by 1 base and 8 bases respectively. The CDR3 numbers 17 residues from cysteine through phenylalanine. The kept DNA is CDR3 alone, 51 bases in frame from the first base.